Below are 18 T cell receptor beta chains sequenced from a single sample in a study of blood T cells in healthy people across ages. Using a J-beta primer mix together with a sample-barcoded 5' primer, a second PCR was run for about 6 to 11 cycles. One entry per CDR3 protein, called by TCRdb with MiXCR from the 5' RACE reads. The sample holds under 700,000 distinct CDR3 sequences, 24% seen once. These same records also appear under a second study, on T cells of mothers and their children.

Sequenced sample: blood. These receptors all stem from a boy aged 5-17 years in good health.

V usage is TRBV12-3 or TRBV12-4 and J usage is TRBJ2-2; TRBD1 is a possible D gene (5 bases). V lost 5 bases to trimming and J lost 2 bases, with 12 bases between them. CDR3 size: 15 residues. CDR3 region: CASSPRQSNTGELFF. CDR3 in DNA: TGTGCCAGCAGTCCTAGACAGAGCAACACCGGGGAGCTGTTTTTT.

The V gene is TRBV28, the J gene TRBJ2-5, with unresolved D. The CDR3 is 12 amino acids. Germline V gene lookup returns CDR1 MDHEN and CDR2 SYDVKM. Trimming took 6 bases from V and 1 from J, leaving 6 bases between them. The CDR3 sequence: CASSKFQETQYF. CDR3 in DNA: TGTGCCAGCAGCAAATTCCAAGAGACCCAGTACTTC.

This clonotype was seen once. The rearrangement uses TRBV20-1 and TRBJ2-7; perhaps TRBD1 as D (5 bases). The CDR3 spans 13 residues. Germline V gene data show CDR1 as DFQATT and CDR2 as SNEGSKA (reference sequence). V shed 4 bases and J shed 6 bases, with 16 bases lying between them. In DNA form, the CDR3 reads TGCAGTGCTATTGCAGGGAAACTCTCCGAGCAGTACTTC. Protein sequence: CSAIAGKLSEQYF.

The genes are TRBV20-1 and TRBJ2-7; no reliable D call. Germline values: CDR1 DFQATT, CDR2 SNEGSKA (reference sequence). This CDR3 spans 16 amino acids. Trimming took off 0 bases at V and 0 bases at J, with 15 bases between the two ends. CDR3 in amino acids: CSARDFALSSSYEQYF. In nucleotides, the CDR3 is TGCAGTGCTAGAGACTTCGCCCTCTCTAGCTCCTACGAGCAGTACTTC.

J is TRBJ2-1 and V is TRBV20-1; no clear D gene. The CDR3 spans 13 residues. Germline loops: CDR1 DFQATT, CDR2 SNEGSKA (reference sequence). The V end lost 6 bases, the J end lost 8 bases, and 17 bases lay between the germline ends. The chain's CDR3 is CSARLSGDHEQFF. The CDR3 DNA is TGCAGTGCACGACTTTCGGGTGACCATGAGCAGTTCTTC.

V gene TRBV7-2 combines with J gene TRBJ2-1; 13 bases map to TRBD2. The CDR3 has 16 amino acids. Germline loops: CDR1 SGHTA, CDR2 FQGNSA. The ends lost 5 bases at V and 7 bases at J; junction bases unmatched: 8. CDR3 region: CASSPQLAGGLNEQFF. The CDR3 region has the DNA TGTGCCAGCAGCCCCCAACTAGCGGGAGGGCTAAATGAGCAGTTCTTC.

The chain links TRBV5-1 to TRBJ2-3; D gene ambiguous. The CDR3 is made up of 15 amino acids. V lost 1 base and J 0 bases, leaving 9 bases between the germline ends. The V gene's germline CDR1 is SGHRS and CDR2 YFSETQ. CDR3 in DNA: TGCGCCAGCAGCTTGTTGCAGCCTAGCACAGATACGCAGTATTTT. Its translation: CASSLLQPSTDTQYF. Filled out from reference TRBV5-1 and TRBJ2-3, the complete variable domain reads KAGVTQTPRYLIKTRGQQVTLSCSPISGHRSVSWYQQTPGQGLQFLFEYFSETQRNKGNFPGRFSGRQFSNSRSEMNVSTLELGDSALYLCASSLLQPSTDTQYFGPGTRLTVL.

CDR3 region: CASSQGLGPGETQYF. The CDR3 DNA reads as TGCGCCAGCAGCCAAGGACTCGGGCCTGGGGAGACCCAGTACTTC. V usage is TRBV4-1 and J usage is TRBJ2-5; no clear D. CDR1 and CDR2 from the germline V gene are MGHRA and YSYEKL. The CDR3 sequence is 15 residues long. The germline V and J ends were trimmed by 1 base and 5 bases, with 14 bases remaining between them.

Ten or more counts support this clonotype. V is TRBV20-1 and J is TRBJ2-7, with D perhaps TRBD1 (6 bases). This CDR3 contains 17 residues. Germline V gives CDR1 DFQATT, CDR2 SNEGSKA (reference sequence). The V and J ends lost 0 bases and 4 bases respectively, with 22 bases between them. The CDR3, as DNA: TGCAGTGCTAGAGATTGGGCTCGAGAGACAGGCCATTACGAGCAGTACTTC. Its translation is CSARDWARETGHYEQYF.

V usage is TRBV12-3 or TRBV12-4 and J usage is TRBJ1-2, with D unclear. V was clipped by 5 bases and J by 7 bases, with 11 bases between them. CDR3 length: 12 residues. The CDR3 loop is CASSPHVGGYTF. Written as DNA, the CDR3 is TGTGCCAGCAGTCCCCACGTGGGTGGCTACACCTTC.

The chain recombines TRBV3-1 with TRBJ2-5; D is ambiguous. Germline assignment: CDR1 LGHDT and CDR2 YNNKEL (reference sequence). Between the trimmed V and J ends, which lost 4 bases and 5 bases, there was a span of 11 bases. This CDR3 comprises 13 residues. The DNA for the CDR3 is TGTGCCAGCAGCCCAAACTTCGGGGAGACCCAGTACTTC. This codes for CASSPNFGETQYF.

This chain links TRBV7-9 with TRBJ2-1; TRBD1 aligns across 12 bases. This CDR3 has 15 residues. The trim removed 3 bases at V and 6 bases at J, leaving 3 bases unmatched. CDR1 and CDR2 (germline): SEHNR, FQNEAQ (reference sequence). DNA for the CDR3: TGTGCCAGCAGCTTGGGACAGGGGGCGACCAATGAGCAGTTCTTC. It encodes CASSLGQGATNEQFF.

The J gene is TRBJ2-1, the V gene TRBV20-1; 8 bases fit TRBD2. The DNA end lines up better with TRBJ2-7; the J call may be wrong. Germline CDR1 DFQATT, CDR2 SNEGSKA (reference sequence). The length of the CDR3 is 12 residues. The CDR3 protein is CSARSLAGEQYF. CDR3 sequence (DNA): TGCAGTGCTAGAAGTCTAGCGGGCGAGCAGTACTTC.

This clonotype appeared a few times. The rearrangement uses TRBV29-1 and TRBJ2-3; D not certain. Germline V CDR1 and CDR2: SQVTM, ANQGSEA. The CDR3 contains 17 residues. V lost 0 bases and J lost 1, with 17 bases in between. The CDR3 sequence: CSVEDSWPATGTDTQYF. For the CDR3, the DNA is TGCAGCGTTGAAGATTCCTGGCCAGCTACCGGCACAGATACGCAGTATTTT.

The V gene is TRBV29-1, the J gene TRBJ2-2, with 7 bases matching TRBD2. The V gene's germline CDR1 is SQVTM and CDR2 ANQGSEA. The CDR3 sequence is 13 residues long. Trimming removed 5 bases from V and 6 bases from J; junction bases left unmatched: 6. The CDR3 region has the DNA TGCAGCGTTAAGGGAGGGATGGCCGGGGAGCTGTTTTTT. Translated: CSVKGGMAGELFF.

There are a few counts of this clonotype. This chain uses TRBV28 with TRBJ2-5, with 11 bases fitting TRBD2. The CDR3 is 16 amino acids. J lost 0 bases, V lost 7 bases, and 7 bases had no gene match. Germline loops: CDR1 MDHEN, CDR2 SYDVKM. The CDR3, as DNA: TGTGCCAGCATCCCGGGACTAGCGGCTTACCAAGAGACCCAGTACTTC. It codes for CASIPGLAAYQETQYF. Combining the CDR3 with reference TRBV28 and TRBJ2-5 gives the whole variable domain DVKVTQSSRYLVKRTGEKVFLECVQDMDHENMFWYRQDPGLGLRLIYFSYDVKMKEKGDIPEGYSVSREKKERFSLILESASTNQTSMYLCASIPGLAAYQETQYFGPGTRLLVL.

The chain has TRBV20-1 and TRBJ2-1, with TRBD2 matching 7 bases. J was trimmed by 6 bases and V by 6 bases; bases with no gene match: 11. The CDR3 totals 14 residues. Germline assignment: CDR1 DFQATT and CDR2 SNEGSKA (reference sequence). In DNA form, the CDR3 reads TGCAGTGCCATGCCCCTAGCGGCCTCCAATGAGCAGTTCTTC. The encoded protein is CSAMPLAASNEQFF.

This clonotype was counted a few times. The DNA for the CDR3 is TGCAGTGCTAGAGACCTACTAGCGGGGGGCCAGGAGAGAGAGCAGTACTTC. Protein product: CSARDLLAGGQEREQYF. This chain joins TRBV20-1 and TRBJ2-7; 12 bases line up with TRBD2. CDR1 is DFQATT and CDR2 is SNEGSKA in the germline V gene (reference sequence). The CDR3 spans 17 residues. J was trimmed by 7 bases and V by 0 bases; bases with no gene match: 13.